These T cell receptor beta chains were read from a single sample in a study of blood T cell repertoires in COVID-19. Clones were sequenced by immunoSEQ multiplex PCR, and TCRdb holds only the in-frame ones, with some missing. The table has about 130,000 clones, roughly three quarters seen once; the top ten hold about 18%. Sequencing was performed on peripheral blood. The receptors were gathered from an elderly man with acute or convalescent COVID-19. Each CDR3 is given with its conserved first and last residue. A D gene is named only where the DNA matches it firmly. Clone sizes are given selectively: once, few, many, or a class where the clone is expanded.

d_call: .
j_call: TRBJ2-7
clone_size: .
v_call: TRBV27
cdr3_nt: TGTGCCAGCAGTTTTTTCCACCGACCGAGACAGGCAATTCGCGAGCAGTACTTC
cdr3_aa: CASSFFHRPRQAIREQYF

d_call: .
j_call: TRBJ2-5
clone_size: .
v_call: TRBV5-4
cdr3_nt: TGTGCCAGCAGCGATGACAGGGACTTTAGAGAGACCCAGTACTTC
cdr3_aa: CASSDDRDFRETQYF

d_call: TRBD2
j_call: TRBJ2-2
clone_size: .
v_call: TRBV3-1/TRBV3-2
cdr3_nt: TGTGCCAGCAGCCACCGCGGGGGGTCCACCGGGGAGCTGTTTTTT
cdr3_aa: CASSHRGGSTGELFF

d_call: TRBD1
j_call: TRBJ1-3
clone_size: .
v_call: TRBV20-1
cdr3_nt: TGCAGTGCTAGTGACAGGGGGATAGGAGGAAACACCATATATTTT
cdr3_aa: CSASDRGIGGNTIYF

d_call: TRBD1
j_call: TRBJ1-1
clone_size: .
v_call: TRBV6-5
cdr3_nt: TGTGCCAGCAGTCAACTTATAACAGGGGACACTGAAGCTTTCTTT
cdr3_aa: CASSQLITGDTEAFF

d_call: .
j_call: TRBJ2-7
clone_size: .
v_call: TRBV5-1
cdr3_nt: TGCGCCAGCAGCTTGGATCTCAGGGATCCCTCCGAGCAGTACTTC
cdr3_aa: CASSLDLRDPSEQYF

d_call: TRBD2
j_call: TRBJ2-7
clone_size: .
v_call: TRBV4-2
cdr3_nt: TGTGCCAGCAGCCCGGAGGCCGCTAGCGGGGCAGGCGAGCAGTACTTC
cdr3_aa: CASSPEAASGAGEQYF

d_call: .
j_call: TRBJ2-2
clone_size: .
v_call: TRBV14
cdr3_nt: TGTGCCAGCAGCCAAGGCAGGGCGGACACCGGGGAGCTGTTTTTT
cdr3_aa: CASSQGRADTGELFF

d_call: .
j_call: TRBJ1-5
clone_size: .
v_call: TRBV4-3
cdr3_nt: TGCGCCAGCAGCCAAGTTGGAGGAGATCAGCCCCAGCATTTT
cdr3_aa: CASSQVGGDQPQHF

d_call: TRBD2
j_call: TRBJ2-1
clone_size: .
v_call: TRBV27
cdr3_nt: TGTGCCAGCAGTCCCGCCCTACTAGCGGGGGGCCTATTGAATGAGCAGTTCTTC
cdr3_aa: CASSPALLAGGLLNEQFF

d_call: .
j_call: TRBJ1-1
clone_size: many
v_call: TRBV3-1/TRBV3-2
cdr3_nt: TGTGCCAGCGGACAATTGGGCACTGAAGCTTTCTTT
cdr3_aa: CASGQLGTEAFF

d_call: TRBD2
j_call: TRBJ2-1
clone_size: .
v_call: TRBV4-1
cdr3_nt: TGCGCCAGCAGCCAAGCCGCCCGCGGGAGCAATGAGCAGTTCTTC
cdr3_aa: CASSQAARGSNEQFF

d_call: .
j_call: TRBJ2-7
clone_size: .
v_call: TRBV4-3
cdr3_nt: TGCGCCAGCAGCCCGGCATCCCTTACAGGGTATAGTTCGGGGGAGCAGTACTTC
cdr3_aa: CASSPASLTGYSSGEQYF

d_call: TRBD2
j_call: TRBJ2-7
clone_size: .
v_call: TRBV7-8
cdr3_nt: TGTGCCAGCAGCTTCACTAGCGGGGGGGCCATATACTCCTACGAGCAGTACTTC
cdr3_aa: CASSFTSGGAIYSYEQYF

d_call: .
j_call: TRBJ2-3
clone_size: .
v_call: TRBV7-2
cdr3_nt: TGTGCCAGCAGCTTAGTAAGGGGGGATACGCAGTATTTT
cdr3_aa: CASSLVRGDTQYF

d_call: .
j_call: TRBJ2-2
clone_size: .
v_call: TRBV18
cdr3_nt: TGTGCCAGCTCACCACCGTCAGGCCCCAACACCGGGGAGCTGTTTTTT
cdr3_aa: CASSPPSGPNTGELFF

d_call: .
j_call: TRBJ2-5
clone_size: .
v_call: TRBV28
cdr3_nt: TGTGCCAGCAGTTTCCCCCTTTTAACCCAGTACTTC
cdr3_aa: CASSFPLLTQYF

d_call: .
j_call: TRBJ2-5
clone_size: .
v_call: TRBV5-1
cdr3_nt: TGCGCCAGCAGCTTGGGGCAGGGTGTGGAGACCCAGTACTTC
cdr3_aa: CASSLGQGVETQYF

d_call: TRBD1
j_call: TRBJ2-4
clone_size: .
v_call: TRBV11-2
cdr3_nt: TGTGCCAGCAGCTTAGAGCGGCAGGGGGCGGGTTTGGCCAAAAACATTCAGTACTTC
cdr3_aa: CASSLERQGAGLAKNIQYF

d_call: .
j_call: TRBJ2-1
clone_size: .
v_call: TRBV2
cdr3_nt: TGTGCCAGCAGCGCCTATACTAGGACCAATGAGCAGTTCTTC
cdr3_aa: CASSAYTRTNEQFF

d_call: .
j_call: TRBJ2-7
clone_size: .
v_call: TRBV3-1/TRBV3-2
cdr3_nt: TGTGCCAGCAGCCGATCGCCAACCGGCTACGAGCAGTACTTC
cdr3_aa: CASSRSPTGYEQYF

d_call: TRBD2
j_call: TRBJ2-5
clone_size: .
v_call: TRBV9
cdr3_nt: TGTGCCAGCAGCGTAGGCGGGGGGACCGAGACCCAGTACTTC
cdr3_aa: CASSVGGGTETQYF

d_call: TRBD2
j_call: TRBJ2-1
clone_size: .
v_call: TRBV15
cdr3_nt: TGTGCCACCAGCAGAGATCGAGTCCTAGCGGGGAACAATGAGCAGTTCTTC
cdr3_aa: CATSRDRVLAGNNEQFF

d_call: .
j_call: TRBJ1-3
clone_size: .
v_call: TRBV3-1/TRBV3-2
cdr3_nt: TGTGCCAGCAGCCGCTACGGTGGAAACACCATATATTTT
cdr3_aa: CASSRYGGNTIYF

d_call: TRBD2
j_call: TRBJ2-7
clone_size: .
v_call: TRBV6-4
cdr3_nt: TGTGCCAGCAGGCGAGTTGCTAGCGGGGGCTACGAGCAGTACTTC
cdr3_aa: CASRRVASGGYEQYF

d_call: TRBD1
j_call: TRBJ2-2
clone_size: .
v_call: TRBV27
cdr3_nt: TGTGCCAGCAGTACGGGGACAGGGATGTCGAACACCGGGGAGCTGTTTTTT
cdr3_aa: CASSTGTGMSNTGELFF

d_call: TRBD1
j_call: TRBJ1-2
clone_size: .
v_call: TRBV5-6
cdr3_nt: TGTGCCAGCAGCTGGGGAGACAGGGGAAGGGGCTACACCTTC
cdr3_aa: CASSWGDRGRGYTF

d_call: .
j_call: TRBJ1-2
clone_size: .
v_call: TRBV21-1
cdr3_nt: TGTGCCAGCAGCCTCTCTCGGGGGGCAGGGGAAAGGAGGGATGGCTACACCTTC
cdr3_aa: CASSLSRGAGERRDGYTF

d_call: .
j_call: TRBJ2-1
clone_size: .
v_call: TRBV10-3
cdr3_nt: TGTGCCATCAGTGCAGGAACGAACAATGAGCAGTTCTTC
cdr3_aa: CAISAGTNNEQFF

d_call: TRBD1
j_call: TRBJ1-3
clone_size: once
v_call: TRBV10-3
cdr3_nt: TGTGCCATCAGTGAACAACTACAGGGGTCGTCTGGAAACACCATATATTTT
cdr3_aa: CAISEQLQGSSGNTIYF

d_call: .
j_call: TRBJ2-5
clone_size: .
v_call: TRBV12-3/TRBV12-4
cdr3_nt: TGTGCCAGCAGAAAGGAGCAAGAGACCCAGTACTTC
cdr3_aa: CASRKEQETQYF

d_call: TRBD1
j_call: TRBJ2-2
clone_size: once
v_call: TRBV5-4
cdr3_nt: TGTGCCAGCAGTCAGGGGACAGGGGGCTTGGGGGAGCTGTTTTTT
cdr3_aa: CASSQGTGGLGELFF

d_call: .
j_call: TRBJ1-1
clone_size: .
v_call: TRBV15
cdr3_nt: TGTGCCACCAGCAGGGCAGGGAACACTGAAGCTTTCTTT
cdr3_aa: CATSRAGNTEAFF

d_call: .
j_call: TRBJ1-4
clone_size: .
v_call: TRBV19
cdr3_nt: TGTGCCAGGCCTGCCGGGGTTGGGTCAACTAATGAAAAACTGTTTTTT
cdr3_aa: CARPAGVGSTNEKLFF

d_call: .
j_call: TRBJ1-1
clone_size: few
v_call: TRBV6-1
cdr3_nt: TGTGCCAGCAGTGAAGTTATTGGAAGGATCCGGGCTGAAGCTTTCTTT
cdr3_aa: CASSEVIGRIRAEAFF

d_call: TRBD1
j_call: TRBJ2-7
clone_size: .
v_call: TRBV6-1
cdr3_nt: TGTGCCAGCGCCCGGGACAGGACCTACGAGCAGTACTTC
cdr3_aa: CASARDRTYEQYF

d_call: .
j_call: TRBJ2-7
clone_size: .
v_call: TRBV30
cdr3_nt: TGTGCCTGGAGTGTTGGAGGGAAAAGCTACGAGCAGTACTTC
cdr3_aa: CAWSVGGKSYEQYF

d_call: TRBD2
j_call: TRBJ2-2
clone_size: .
v_call: TRBV7-9
cdr3_nt: TGTGCCATCAGGGCGTTAGCGGGGGGCTCGAACACCGGGGAGCTGTTTTTT
cdr3_aa: CAIRALAGGSNTGELFF

d_call: TRBD2
j_call: TRBJ2-3
clone_size: many
v_call: TRBV7-9
cdr3_nt: TGTGCCAGCAGCTCACAAACCTTAGCGGGGGCTAGCACAGATACGCAGTATTTT
cdr3_aa: CASSSQTLAGASTDTQYF

d_call: .
j_call: TRBJ2-1
clone_size: .
v_call: TRBV29-1
cdr3_nt: TGCAGCGTATCTGGGACTTTCCACAATGAGCAGTTCTTC
cdr3_aa: CSVSGTFHNEQFF

d_call: .
j_call: TRBJ2-7
clone_size: few
v_call: TRBV28
cdr3_nt: TGTGCCAGCACCCGAGGAGGGGGCGCTAATCCCTACGAGCAGTACTTC
cdr3_aa: CASTRGGGANPYEQYF

d_call: TRBD1
j_call: TRBJ1-2
clone_size: few
v_call: TRBV5-4
cdr3_nt: TGTGCCTTTGAGGGTTTCGTTAAGGGACAGGGGGCATTCGGCTACACCTTC
cdr3_aa: CAFEGFVKGQGAFGYTF

d_call: .
j_call: TRBJ1-2
clone_size: .
v_call: TRBV7-2
cdr3_nt: TGTGCCAGCAGCCCTGACATCCGCGGGGGCTACACCTTC
cdr3_aa: CASSPDIRGGYTF

d_call: .
j_call: TRBJ1-4
clone_size: .
v_call: TRBV3-1/TRBV3-2
cdr3_nt: TGTGCCAGCAGCGCAAGGGGGGGAGGCGAAAAACTGTTTTTT
cdr3_aa: CASSARGGGEKLFF

d_call: .
j_call: TRBJ1-2
clone_size: .
v_call: TRBV6-1
cdr3_nt: TGTGCCAGCAGTGAACTTTATGGCTACACCTTC
cdr3_aa: CASSELYGYTF

d_call: .
j_call: TRBJ1-2
clone_size: .
v_call: TRBV19
cdr3_nt: TGTGCCAGTAGCCTGAACAGGGTTCTCCTTACCTTC
cdr3_aa: CASSLNRVLLTF

d_call: .
j_call: TRBJ1-2
clone_size: few
v_call: TRBV2
cdr3_nt: TGTGCCAGCAGCCCTAGACAGCGAGGGGGCTATGGCTACACCTTC
cdr3_aa: CASSPRQRGGYGYTF

d_call: .
j_call: TRBJ1-5
clone_size: .
v_call: TRBV20-1
cdr3_nt: TGCAGTGCTAGTCCCGGGGATAGCAATCAGCCCCAGCATTTT
cdr3_aa: CSASPGDSNQPQHF

d_call: .
j_call: TRBJ1-1
clone_size: .
v_call: TRBV5-1
cdr3_nt: TGCGCCAGCAGCTTGGGAGGGGGGAACACTGAAGCTTTCTTT
cdr3_aa: CASSLGGGNTEAFF

d_call: .
j_call: TRBJ2-1
clone_size: .
v_call: TRBV6-1
cdr3_nt: TGTGCCAGCAGTGAATCAATTTTAGGAGGCTACTACAATGAGCAGTTCTTC
cdr3_aa: CASSESILGGYYNEQFF

d_call: TRBD1
j_call: TRBJ1-6
clone_size: .
v_call: TRBV9
cdr3_nt: TGTGCCAGCAGCGTGGGGCGGGGACAGGGGCTTTCACCCCTCCACTTT
cdr3_aa: CASSVGRGQGLSPLHF

d_call: .
j_call: TRBJ1-1
clone_size: .
v_call: TRBV4-3
cdr3_nt: TGCGCCAGCAGCCAAGGAGGGAGCTCGGACACTGAAGCTTTCTTT
cdr3_aa: CASSQGGSSDTEAFF

d_call: .
j_call: TRBJ2-1
clone_size: .
v_call: TRBV5-1
cdr3_nt: TGCGCCAGCAGCTTGGTAACGGGGACACTCAATGAGCAGTTCTTC
cdr3_aa: CASSLVTGTLNEQFF

d_call: TRBD2
j_call: TRBJ2-5
clone_size: .
v_call: TRBV6-6
cdr3_nt: TGTGCCAGCAGTCCCGAGACTAGCGGGAAAGAGACCCAGTACTTC
cdr3_aa: CASSPETSGKETQYF

d_call: TRBD2
j_call: TRBJ2-1
clone_size: .
v_call: TRBV9
cdr3_nt: TGTGCCAGCAGCGTAGGACTAGCGGGAGAAACTTACAATGAGCAGTTCTTC
cdr3_aa: CASSVGLAGETYNEQFF

d_call: TRBD2
j_call: TRBJ2-2
clone_size: .
v_call: TRBV14
cdr3_nt: TGTGCCAGCAGCCAAGGGGGGGGATCCCGTTCAAAGGGAAACACCGGGGAGCTGTTTTTT
cdr3_aa: CASSQGGGSRSKGNTGELFF

d_call: .
j_call: TRBJ1-5
clone_size: few
v_call: TRBV6-6
cdr3_nt: TGTGCCAGCAGGCTGACAGAGGACGGCAATCAGCCCCAGCATTTT
cdr3_aa: CASRLTEDGNQPQHF

d_call: TRBD1
j_call: TRBJ1-4
clone_size: .
v_call: TRBV5-6
cdr3_nt: TGTGCCAGCAGCGCGCGGGGACAGGGGGAAAAACTGTTTTTT
cdr3_aa: CASSARGQGEKLFF